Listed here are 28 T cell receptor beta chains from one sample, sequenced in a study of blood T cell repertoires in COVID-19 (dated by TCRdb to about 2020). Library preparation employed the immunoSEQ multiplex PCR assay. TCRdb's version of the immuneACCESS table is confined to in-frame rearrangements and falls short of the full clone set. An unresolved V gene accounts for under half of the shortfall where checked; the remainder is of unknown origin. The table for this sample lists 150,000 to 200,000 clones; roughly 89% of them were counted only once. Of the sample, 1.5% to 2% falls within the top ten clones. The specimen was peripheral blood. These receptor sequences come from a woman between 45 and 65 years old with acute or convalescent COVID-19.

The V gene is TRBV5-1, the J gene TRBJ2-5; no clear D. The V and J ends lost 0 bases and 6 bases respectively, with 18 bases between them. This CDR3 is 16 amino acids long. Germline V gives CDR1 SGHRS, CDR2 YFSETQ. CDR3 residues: CASSLAVASASKTQYF. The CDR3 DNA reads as TGCGCCAGCAGCTTGGCCGTCGCCAGCGCGTCGAAGACCCAGTACTTC.

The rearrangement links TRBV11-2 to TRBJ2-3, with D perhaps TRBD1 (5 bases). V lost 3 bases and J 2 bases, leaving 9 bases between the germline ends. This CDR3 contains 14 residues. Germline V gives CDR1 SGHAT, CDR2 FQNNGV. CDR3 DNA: TGTGCCAGCAGCTTGGGGCAATTCACAGATACGCAGTATTTT. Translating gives CASSLGQFTDTQYF.

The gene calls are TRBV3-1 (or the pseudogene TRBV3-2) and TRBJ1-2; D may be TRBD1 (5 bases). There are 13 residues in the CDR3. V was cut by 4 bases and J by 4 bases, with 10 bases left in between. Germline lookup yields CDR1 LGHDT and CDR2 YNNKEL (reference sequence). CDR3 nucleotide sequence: TGTGCCAGCAGCCGCCGGGACTCCTATGGCTACACCTTC. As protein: CASSRRDSYGYTF.

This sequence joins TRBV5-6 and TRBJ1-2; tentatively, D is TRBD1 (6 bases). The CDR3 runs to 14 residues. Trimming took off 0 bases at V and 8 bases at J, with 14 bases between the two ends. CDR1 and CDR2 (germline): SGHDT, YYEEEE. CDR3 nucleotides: TGTGCCAGCAGCTTGGCCTCAGGGGCAGGAGGCTACACCTTC. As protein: CASSLASGAGGYTF.

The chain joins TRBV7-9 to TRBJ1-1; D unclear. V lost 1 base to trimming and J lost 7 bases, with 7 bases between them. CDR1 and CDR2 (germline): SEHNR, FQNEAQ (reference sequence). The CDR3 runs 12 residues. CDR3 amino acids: CASSLVGSEAFF. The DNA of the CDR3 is TGTGCCAGCAGCTTAGTCGGGAGTGAAGCTTTCTTT.

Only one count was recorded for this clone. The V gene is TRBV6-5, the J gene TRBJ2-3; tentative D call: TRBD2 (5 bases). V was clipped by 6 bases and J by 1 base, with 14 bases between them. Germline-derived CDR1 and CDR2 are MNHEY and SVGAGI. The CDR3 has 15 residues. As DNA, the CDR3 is TGTGCCAGCAGCGACTACACCCGGGGCACAGATACGCAGTATTTT. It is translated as CASSDYTRGTDTQYF.

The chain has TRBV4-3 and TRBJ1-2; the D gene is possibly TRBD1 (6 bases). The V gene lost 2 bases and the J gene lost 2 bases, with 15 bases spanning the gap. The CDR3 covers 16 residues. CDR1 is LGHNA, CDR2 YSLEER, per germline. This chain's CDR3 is CASSQLTGSSNYGYTF. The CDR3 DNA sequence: TGCGCCAGCAGCCAACTTACAGGGTCTTCGAACTATGGCTACACCTTC.

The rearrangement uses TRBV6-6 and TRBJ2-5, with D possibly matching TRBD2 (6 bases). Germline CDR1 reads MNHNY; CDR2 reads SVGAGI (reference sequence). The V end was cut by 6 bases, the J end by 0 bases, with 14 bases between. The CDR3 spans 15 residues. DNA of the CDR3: TGTGCCAGCAGCTCGGGACTCCTTAACCAAGAGACCCAGTACTTC. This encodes CASSSGLLNQETQYF.

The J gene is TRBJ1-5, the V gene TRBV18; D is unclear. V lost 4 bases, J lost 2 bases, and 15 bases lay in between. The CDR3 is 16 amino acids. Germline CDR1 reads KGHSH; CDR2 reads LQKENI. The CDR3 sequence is CASSLSPAVGNQPQHF. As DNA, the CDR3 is TGTGCCAGCTCACTTTCCCCGGCGGTTGGCAATCAGCCCCAGCATTTT.

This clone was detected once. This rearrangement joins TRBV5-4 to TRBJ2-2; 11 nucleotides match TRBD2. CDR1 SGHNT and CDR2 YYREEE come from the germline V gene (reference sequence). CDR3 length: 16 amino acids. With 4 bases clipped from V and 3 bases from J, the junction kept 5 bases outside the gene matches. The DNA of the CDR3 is TGTGCCAGCAGCCTTACTAGCGGGAGTCACACCGGGGAGCTGTTTTTT. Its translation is CASSLTSGSHTGELFF.

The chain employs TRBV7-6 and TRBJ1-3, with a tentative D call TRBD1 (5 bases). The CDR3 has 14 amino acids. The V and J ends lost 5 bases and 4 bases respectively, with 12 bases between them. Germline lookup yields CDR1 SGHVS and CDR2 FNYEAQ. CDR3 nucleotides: TGTGCCAGCAGCCCCCAGGGTTTCGGAAACACCATATATTTT. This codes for CASSPQGFGNTIYF.

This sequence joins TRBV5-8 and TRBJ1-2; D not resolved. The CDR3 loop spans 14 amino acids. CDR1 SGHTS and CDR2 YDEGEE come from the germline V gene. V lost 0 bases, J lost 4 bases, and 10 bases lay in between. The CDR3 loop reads CASSLDMAFYGYTF. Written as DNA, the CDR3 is TGTGCCAGCAGCTTGGATATGGCCTTCTATGGCTACACCTTC.

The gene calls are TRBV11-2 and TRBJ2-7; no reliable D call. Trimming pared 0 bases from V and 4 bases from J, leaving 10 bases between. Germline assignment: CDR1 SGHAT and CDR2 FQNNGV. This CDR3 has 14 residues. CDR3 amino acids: CASSLDRRGYEQYF. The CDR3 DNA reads TGTGCCAGCAGCTTAGATCGGCGAGGTTACGAGCAGTACTTC.

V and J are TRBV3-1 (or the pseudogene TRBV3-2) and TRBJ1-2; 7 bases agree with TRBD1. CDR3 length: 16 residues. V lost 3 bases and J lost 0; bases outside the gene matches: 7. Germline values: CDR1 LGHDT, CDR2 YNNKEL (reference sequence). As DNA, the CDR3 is TGTGCCAGCAGCCATGCCGGGACAGTTACTAACTATGGCTACACCTTC. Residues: CASSHAGTVTNYGYTF.

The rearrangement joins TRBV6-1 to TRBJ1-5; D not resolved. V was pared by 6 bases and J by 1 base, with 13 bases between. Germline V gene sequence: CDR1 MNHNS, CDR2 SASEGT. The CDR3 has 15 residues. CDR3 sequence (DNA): TGTGCCAGCAGAAGGTTGGAGGGCAGCAATCAGCCCCAGCATTTT. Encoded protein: CASRRLEGSNQPQHF.

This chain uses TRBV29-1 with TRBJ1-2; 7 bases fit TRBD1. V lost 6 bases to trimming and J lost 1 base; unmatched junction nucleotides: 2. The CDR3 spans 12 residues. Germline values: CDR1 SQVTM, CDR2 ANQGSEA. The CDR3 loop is CSVRGDNYGYTF. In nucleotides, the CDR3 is TGCAGCGTCAGGGGGGATAACTATGGCTACACCTTC.

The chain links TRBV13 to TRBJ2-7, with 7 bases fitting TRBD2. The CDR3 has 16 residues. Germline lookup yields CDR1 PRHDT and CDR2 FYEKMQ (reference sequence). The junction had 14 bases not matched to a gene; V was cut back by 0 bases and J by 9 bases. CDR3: CASSLGRKAGVSGQYF. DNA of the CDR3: TGTGCCAGCAGCTTAGGCCGAAAGGCGGGAGTTTCGGGGCAGTACTTC. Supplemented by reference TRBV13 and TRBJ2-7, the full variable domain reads AAGVIQSPRHLIKEKRETATLKCYPIPRHDTVYWYQQGPGQDPQFLISFYEKMQSDKGSIPDRFSAQQFSDYHSELNMSSLELGDSALYFCASSLGRKAGVSGQYFGPGTRLTVT.

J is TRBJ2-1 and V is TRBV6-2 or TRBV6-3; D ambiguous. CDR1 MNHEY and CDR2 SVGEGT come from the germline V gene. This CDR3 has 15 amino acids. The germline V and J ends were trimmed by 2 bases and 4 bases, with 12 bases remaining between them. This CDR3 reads CASSYGLTLYNEQFF. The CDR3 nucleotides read TGTGCCAGCAGTTACGGCCTCACCCTGTACAATGAGCAGTTCTTC.

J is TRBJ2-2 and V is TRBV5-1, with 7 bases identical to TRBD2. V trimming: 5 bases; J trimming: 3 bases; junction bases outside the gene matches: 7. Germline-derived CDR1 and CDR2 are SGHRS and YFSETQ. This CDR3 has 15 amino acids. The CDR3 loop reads CASRRGAGDTGELFF. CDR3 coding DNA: TGCGCCAGCAGGCGAGGGGCGGGAGACACCGGGGAGCTGTTTTTT. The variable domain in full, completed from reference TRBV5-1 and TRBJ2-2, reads KAGVTQTPRYLIKTRGQQVTLSCSPISGHRSVSWYQQTPGQGLQFLFEYFSETQRNKGNFPGRFSGRQFSNSRSEMNVSTLELGDSALYLCASRRGAGDTGELFFGEGSRLTVL.

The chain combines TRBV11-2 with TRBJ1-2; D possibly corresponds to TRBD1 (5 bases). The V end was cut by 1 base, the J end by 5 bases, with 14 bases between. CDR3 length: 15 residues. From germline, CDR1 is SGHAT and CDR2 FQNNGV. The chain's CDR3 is CASSLGDGGGYGYTF. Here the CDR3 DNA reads TGTGCCAGCAGCTTAGGGGACGGCGGGGGGTATGGCTACACCTTC. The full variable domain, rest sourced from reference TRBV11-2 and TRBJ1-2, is EAGVAQSPRYKIIEKRQSVAFWCNPISGHATLYWYQQILGQGPKLLIQFQNNGVVDDSQLPKDRFSAERLKGVDSTLKIQPAKLEDSAVYLCASSLGDGGGYGYTFGSGTRLTVV.

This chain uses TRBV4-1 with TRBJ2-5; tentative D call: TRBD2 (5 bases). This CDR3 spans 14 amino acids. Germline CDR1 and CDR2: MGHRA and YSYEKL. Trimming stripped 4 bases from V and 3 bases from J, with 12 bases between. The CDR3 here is CASSPNGGEETQYF. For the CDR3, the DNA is TGCGCCAGCAGCCCAAACGGAGGAGAAGAGACCCAGTACTTC.

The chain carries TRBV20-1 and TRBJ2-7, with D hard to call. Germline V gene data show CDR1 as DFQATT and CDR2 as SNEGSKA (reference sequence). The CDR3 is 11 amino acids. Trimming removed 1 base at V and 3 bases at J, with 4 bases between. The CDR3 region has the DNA TGCAGTGCTAGAGGGAGCTACGAGCAGTACTTC. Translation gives CSARGSYEQYF.

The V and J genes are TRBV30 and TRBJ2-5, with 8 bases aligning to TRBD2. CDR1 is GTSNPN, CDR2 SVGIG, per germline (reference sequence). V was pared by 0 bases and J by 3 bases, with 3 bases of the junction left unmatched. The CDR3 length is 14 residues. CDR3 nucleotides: TGTGCCTGGAGTGTAGGGCGGGGGGAAGAGACCCAGTACTTC. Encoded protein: CAWSVGRGEETQYF. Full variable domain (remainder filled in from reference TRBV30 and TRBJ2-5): SQTIHQWPATLVQPVGSPLSLECTVEGTSNPNLYWYRQAAGRGLQLLFYSVGIGQISSEVPQNLSASRPQDRQFILSSKKLLLSDSGFYLCAWSVGRGEETQYFGPGTRLLVL.

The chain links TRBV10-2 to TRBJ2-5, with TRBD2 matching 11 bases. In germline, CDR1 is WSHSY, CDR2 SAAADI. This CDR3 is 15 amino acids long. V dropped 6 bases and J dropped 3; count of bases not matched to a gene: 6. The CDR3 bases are TGCGCCAGCAGGACTAGCGGGGTCGCAGAAGAGACCCAGTACTTC. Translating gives CASRTSGVAEETQYF.

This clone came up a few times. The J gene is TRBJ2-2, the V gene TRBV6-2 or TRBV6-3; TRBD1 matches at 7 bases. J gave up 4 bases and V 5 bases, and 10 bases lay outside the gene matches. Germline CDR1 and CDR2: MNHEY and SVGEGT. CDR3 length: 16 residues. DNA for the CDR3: TGTGCCAGCAGTCTACAAAGGGGGCCGCCCACCGGGGAGCTGTTTTTT. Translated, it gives CASSLQRGPPTGELFF.

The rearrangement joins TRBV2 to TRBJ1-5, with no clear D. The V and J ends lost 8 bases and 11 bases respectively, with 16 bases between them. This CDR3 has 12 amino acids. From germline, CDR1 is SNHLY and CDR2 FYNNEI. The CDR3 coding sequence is TGTGCCAGCGGGGAGCGGCGGGTGGCCCAGCATTTT. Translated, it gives CASGERRVAQHF.

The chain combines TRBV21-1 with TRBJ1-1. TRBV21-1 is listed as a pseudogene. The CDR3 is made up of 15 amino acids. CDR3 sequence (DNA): TGTGCCAGCAGCAATGGGGGGGGCTTGAACACTGAAGCTTTCTTT. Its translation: CASSNGGGLNTEAFF.

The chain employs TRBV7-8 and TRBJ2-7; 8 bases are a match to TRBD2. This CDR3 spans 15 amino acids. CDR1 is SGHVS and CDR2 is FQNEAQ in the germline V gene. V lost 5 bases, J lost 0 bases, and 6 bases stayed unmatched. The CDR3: CASSPASGFSYEQYF. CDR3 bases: TGTGCCAGCAGCCCTGCTAGCGGGTTCTCCTACGAGCAGTACTTC.